Each of the 9 T cell receptor beta chains below was sequenced from the same sample in a study of shared clonotypes between healthy human individuals. Some clones are missing from TCRdb's copy, which holds only in-frame ones; the method was immunoSEQ multiplex PCR. The profile shows 2 million to 2.5 million clones, 92% of them singletons. The sample consisted of naive CD4+ T cells from PBMCs. Subset denoted: CD45RA+ positively selected. The source is a man aged 18-30 years in good health. Some clones in this sample may be carry-over from other donors' samples.

The chain combines TRBV7-2 with TRBJ1-5, with unresolved D. The CDR3 totals 13 residues. The V gene lost 2 bases and the J gene lost 3 bases, with 5 bases spanning the gap. CDR1 and CDR2 from the germline V gene are SGHTA and FQGNSA. Written as DNA, the CDR3 is TGTGCCAGCAGCTTACAGATCAATCAGCCCCAGCATTTT. This sequence encodes CASSLQINQPQHF.

The chain employs TRBV5-1 and TRBJ1-5; possibly TRBD1 for D (5 bases). Germline V gene sequence: CDR1 SGHRS, CDR2 YFSETQ. The CDR3 is 17 residues long. V was pared by 2 bases and J by 0 bases, with 15 bases between. CDR3: CASSLTPGTDSNQPQHF. The CDR3 DNA reads as TGCGCCAGCAGCTTAACCCCCGGGACCGATAGCAATCAGCCCCAGCATTTT.

The chain combines TRBV7-9 with TRBJ2-3; D is perhaps TRBD1 or TRBD2 (5 bases each). Germline lookup yields CDR1 SEHNR and CDR2 FQNEAQ (reference sequence). The V end lost 0 bases, the J end lost 3 bases, and 19 bases lay between the germline ends. CDR3 size: 18 residues. DNA for the CDR3: TGTGCCAGCAGCTTAGCATATGACGGGGCTCTAGGTACAGATACGCAGTATTTT. Protein product: CASSLAYDGALGTDTQYF.

The V gene is TRBV5-1, the J gene TRBJ1-2; the D is unclear. Germline assignment: CDR1 SGHRS and CDR2 YFSETQ. This CDR3 comprises 14 residues. V dropped 0 bases and J dropped 3 bases, with 9 bases sitting between them. CDR3: CASSLEWDDYGYTF. The CDR3 coding sequence is TGCGCCAGCAGCTTGGAATGGGATGACTATGGCTACACCTTC.

This chain uses TRBV28 with TRBJ1-1; D uncertain. Trimming stripped 2 bases from V and 6 bases from J, with 10 bases between. The CDR3 is 13 amino acids. CDR1 is MDHEN, CDR2 SYDVKM, per germline. Written as DNA, the CDR3 is TGTGCCAGCAGTTTACCTGGGGATGCTGAAGCTTTCTTT. Protein: CASSLPGDAEAFF.

DNA of the CDR3: TGCGCCAGCAGCCAAGGCCCGGGGAATAACTATGGCTACACCTTC. Translation: CASSQGPGNNYGYTF. J is TRBJ1-2 and V is TRBV4-1; no reliable D call. Trimming took off 1 base at V and 1 base at J, with 10 bases between the two ends. This CDR3 region has 15 residues. Germline-derived CDR1 and CDR2 are MGHRA and YSYEKL.

A word on this clone: This sample includes further DNA sequences coding for the same CDR3. V gene TRBV5-1 combines with J gene TRBJ2-1, with 10 bases lining up with TRBD2. The CDR3 sequence is 15 residues long. Unmatched junction bases numbered 4, after V lost 0 bases and J lost 7 bases. Germline V gene lookup returns CDR1 SGHRS and CDR2 YFSETQ. The CDR3 nucleotides are TGCGCCAGCAGCTTGGGGCTAGCGGGAGTGAATGAGCAGTTCTTC. Translating it yields CASSLGLAGVNEQFF.

The chain employs TRBV6-5 and TRBJ1-5; D not resolved. CDR3 length: 13 residues. Germline loops: CDR1 MNHEY, CDR2 SVGAGI. V was clipped by 4 bases and J by 9 bases, with 13 bases between them. CDR3 nucleotides: TGTGCCAGCAGTTCCGGACCGGGAGGGCCCCAGCATTTT. Translation gives CASSSGPGGPQHF.

CDR3 protein: CAWSKPRGRPGNEQFF. In DNA form, the CDR3 reads TGTGCCTGGAGCAAACCACGCGGGAGGCCGGGTAATGAGCAGTTCTTC. J is TRBJ2-1 and V is TRBV30; the match to TRBD2 covers 8 bases. V shed 3 bases, J shed 7 bases, and the junction held 14 bases outside the gene matches. The CDR3 covers 16 residues. Per the germline V gene, CDR1 is GTSNPN and CDR2 is SVGIG (reference sequence).